This T cell receptor beta chain was documented in a study of T cell responses to AZD1222 COVID-19 vaccine (dated by TCRdb to the early 2020s). Context from the whole study: AZD1222 recipients whose second dose came at about 4 weeks and those whose second dose came at about 12 weeks were combined into one group, since spike-specific TCR depth and breadth did not differ between the two schedules. A total of under 250 trial participants underwent TCR sequencing, of whom 207 had received two doses of AZD1222 and around 25 had received two doses of the MenACWY control vaccine. Trial participants were enrolled by age into 18-55, 56-69 and 70-plus year subgroups, with about 150, 28 and 57 TCR-sequenced participants respectively.

Taken with the paper, the label for time point translates to: baseline before first vaccination. Samples from vaccinated people were obtained from the UK trials COV001 and COV002, which included a single-blind randomized controlled phase 2/3 trial of AZD1222 (ChAdOx1 nCoV-19) in healthy adults. For TCRbeta chain sequencing, PBMC samples were collected from trial participants at day 0 and at day 28 after the second dose. The CDR3 regions of human TCRbeta chains were analyzed by immunosequencing. Regarding the original processing steps: Repertoire TCRs were matched against a reference library of SARS-CoV-2-specific TCRs generated with the MIRA antigen-specificity platform. Breadth meant the fraction of unique TCRs that were SARS-CoV-2-associated, whereas depth meant the fraction of total T cells that were SARS-CoV-2-associated. Each spike-specific TCR was assigned to its reactive spike region and to a CD4 or CD8 class using the MIRA data. Log10-transformed breadth and depth values were compared by one-way ANOVA with Sidak's multiple comparisons tests. What TCRdb holds here is the immuneACCESS table cut down to in-frame rearrangements. Part of the clones is not present; checked against another copy, under half of the missing clones reflect an unresolved V gene, and the others are unexplained. V, J and clone size derive from that table, while D and trimming were established from the DNA sequence. Recorded for this sample are about 150,000 clones; approximately 94% of them occurred a single time. The ten largest clones represent over 7.5% of the sample.

On this clone: It has no known antigen specificity. No much larger clonotype is one base removed from it; base qualities were not supplied.

Paper-wide results and their limitations: Because no day 14 peak-response samples were available, repertoires were characterized only after the peak T cell response. Spike-specific TCR breadth and depth rose significantly after two AZD1222 doses compared with day 0 and with MenACWY recipients. The vaccine-associated CD4 TCRs covered the entire spike protein, and the dominant responses fell in regions 160-218 and 743-854. Reportedly, close to half of the unique spike-specific TCRs recognized epitopes lying outside the regions that are mutated in the B.1.351 and B.1.1.7 variants. Participants were mostly white British, with more females than males. The authors suggested clonal diversity may have been underestimated. Conclusions about previously exposed vaccinees are limited, since just five or six AZD1222 recipients were seropositive for SARS-CoV-2 at baseline. In the small 56-69-year group, the increase in depth fell short of significance, most likely because of low power.

Here V drops 6 bases and J drops 2 bases, and the junction holds 9 bases not matched to any gene. The cysteine opens and the phenylalanine closes a CDR3 of 15 amino acids. Of all the DNA, just the CDR3 is kept, 45 bases in frame from base 1. CDR1 is given as MNHNY and CDR2 as SVGAGI, both from the germline V gene (reference sequence). The sample consisted of peripheral blood, taken on day 0 of AZD1222 vaccination. Recombination linked TRBV6-6 to TRBJ2-7; TRBD2 lines up with 8 middle nucleotides. This sequence was found in an adult in good health. For the CDR3, the sequence is CASRPGLAGTYEQYF. The bases are TGTGCCAGCAGGCCAGGACTAGCAGGGACCTACGAGCAGTACTTC.